A single sample is the source of the 32 T cell receptor beta chains below, sequenced in a study of blood T cell repertoires in COVID-19. The method was immunoSEQ multiplex PCR; TCRdb's version includes in-frame clones alone and lacks a portion of them. The sample consists of about 220,000 clones, roughly 80% of them appearing once. Sequencing was carried out using peripheral blood. These receptors came from a man in his thirties or forties with active or convalescent COVID-19.

The chain links TRBV6-5 to TRBJ2-1, with 10 bases identical to TRBD1. Trimming cost V 6 bases and J 7 bases; bases outside gene matches: 9. CDR1 and CDR2 (germline): MNHEY, SVGAGI. This CDR3 comprises 15 residues. CDR3 nucleotide sequence: TGTGCCAGCAGCCGGCGAACGGACAGGGGGAATGAGCAGTTCTTC. Protein sequence: CASSRRTDRGNEQFF.

The DNA for the CDR3 is TGTGCCAGCAGCTTTGGGCAGGGTCGAACCATATATTTT. Translating gives CASSFGQGRTIYF. The J gene is TRBJ1-3, the V gene TRBV7-2; possibly TRBD1 for D (5 bases). With 3 bases removed from V and 10 bases from J, the gap between germline ends came to 13 bases. Germline-derived CDR1 and CDR2 are SGHTA and FQGNSA. There are 13 residues in the CDR3. Supplemented by reference TRBV7-2 and TRBJ1-3, the full variable domain reads GAGVSQSPSNKVTEKGKDVELRCDPISGHTALYWYRQSLGQGLEFLIYFQGNSAPDKSGLPSDRFSAERTGGSVSTLTIQRTQQEDSAVYLCASSFGQGRTIYFGEGSWLTVV.

This clone has only a few counts. The chain uses TRBV27 and TRBJ2-7; no firm D call. Per germline, CDR1 MNHEY and CDR2 SMNVEV (reference sequence). The V and J ends lost 6 bases and 7 bases respectively, with 13 bases between them. The CDR3 extends over 12 amino acids. CDR3 in DNA: TGTGCCAGCAGCTCCCCCTTCGGGGAGCAGTACTTC. It codes for CASSSPFGEQYF.

V gene TRBV2 combines with J gene TRBJ2-7; TRBD2 aligns across 13 bases. The germline gives CDR1 SNHLY, CDR2 FYNNEI. This CDR3 region has 14 residues. V gave up 10 bases and J gave up 12 bases; unmatched junction bases: 15. DNA of the CDR3: TGTGCCACCGCTTCTGGACTAGCGGGAGTTGGGTTGTACTTC. This translates into CATASGLAGVGLYF.

CDR3 loop: CASSTGDRYYGYTF. The CDR3 nucleotides read TGTGCCAGCAGCACAGGGGACAGATACTATGGCTACACCTTC. The V gene is TRBV7-9, the J gene TRBJ1-2; 7 bases align to TRBD1. The CDR3 consists of 14 residues. Germline V gene lookup returns CDR1 SEHNR and CDR2 FQNEAQ (reference sequence). With V trimmed by 5 bases and J by 3 bases, 6 bases remained unmatched.

This clone was found many times. This chain links TRBV28 with TRBJ1-5, with no clear D. This CDR3 comprises 12 residues. CDR1 and CDR2 (germline): MDHEN, SYDVKM. Trimming cost V 1 base and J 6 bases, with 4 bases left between them. CDR3 protein: CASSLLFQPQHF. CDR3 DNA: TGTGCCAGCAGTTTATTATTTCAGCCCCAGCATTTT.

V and J are TRBV29-1 and TRBJ1-4; D gene ambiguous. V lost 0 bases, J lost 10 bases, and 12 bases lay in between. Germline CDR1 is SQVTM and CDR2 is ANQGSEA. The length of the CDR3 is 13 residues. CDR3 in amino acids: CSVEDRDKGKLFF. CDR3 bases: TGCAGCGTTGAAGATCGAGACAAAGGAAAACTGTTTTTT.

The chain employs TRBV28 and TRBJ1-1, with TRBD1 matching over 10 bases. Germline CDR1 reads MDHEN; CDR2 reads SYDVKM. CDR3 size: 12 residues. V was pared by 11 bases and J by 6 bases, with 6 bases of the junction left unmatched. CDR3 sequence reads: CASGQGFPEAFF. The DNA for the CDR3 is TGTGCCTCGGGACAGGGGTTCCCTGAAGCTTTCTTT.

The table lists this clone with a few counts. V is TRBV25-1 and J is TRBJ1-3; D is perhaps TRBD1 (5 bases). Trimming stripped 4 bases from V and 3 bases from J, with 13 bases between. Germline CDR1 and CDR2: MGHDK and SYGVNS. CDR3 length: 15 residues. CDR3 amino acids: CASSGRGGNGNTIYF. The CDR3 nucleotides are TGTGCCAGCAGTGGACGCGGGGGTAATGGAAACACCATATATTTT.

This rearrangement joins TRBV5-1 to TRBJ1-2; 10 nucleotides agree with TRBD1. V was clipped by 4 bases and J by 8 bases; unmatched bases: 8. CDR3 length: 14 amino acids. The germline gives CDR1 SGHRS, CDR2 YFSETQ. The CDR3 DNA reads as TGCGCCAGCAGCGCCGGGACAGGGGTGAGGGGCTACACCTTC. Amino acids: CASSAGTGVRGYTF.

CDR3 sequence (DNA): TGTGCCAGCAGCGTAAAGGTGGGGGGGACAGATACGCAGTATTTT. As protein: CASSVKVGGTDTQYF. The chain uses TRBV9 and TRBJ2-3; 7 bases agree with TRBD2. The CDR3 is 15 amino acids. CDR1 is SGDLS and CDR2 is YYNGEE in the germline V gene. The trim removed 1 base at V and 3 bases at J, leaving 5 bases unmatched.

V gene TRBV3-1 (or the pseudogene TRBV3-2) combines with J gene TRBJ1-1; D ambiguous. V lost 1 base and J 3 bases, leaving 6 bases between the germline ends. The CDR3 consists of 13 residues. Looked up from germline, CDR1 is LGHDT and CDR2 is YNNKEL (reference sequence). The CDR3 DNA reads as TGTGCCAGCAGCCAAGGACATTACACTGAAGCTTTCTTT. It codes for CASSQGHYTEAFF.

The V gene is TRBV10-3, the J gene TRBJ1-1, with 8 bases aligning to TRBD1. The CDR3 loop spans 17 amino acids. Germline lookup yields CDR1 ENHRY and CDR2 SYGVKD. Trimming removed 3 bases from V and 1 base from J; junction bases left unmatched: 10. CDR3 residues: CAISDEDRGFKNTEAFF. CDR3 sequence (DNA): TGTGCCATCAGTGATGAAGACAGGGGCTTTAAGAACACTGAAGCTTTCTTT.

The chain uses TRBV13 and TRBJ2-3; D gene uncertain. Trimming took 4 bases from V and 0 from J, leaving 14 bases between them. Per the germline V gene, CDR1 is PRHDT and CDR2 is FYEKMQ (reference sequence). The CDR3 is 16 residues long. The CDR3 region is CASSCQSCTSTDTQYF. CDR3 coding DNA: TGTGCCAGCAGCTGTCAAAGTTGTACTAGCACAGATACGCAGTATTTT.

V is TRBV28 and J is TRBJ1-5; D is possibly TRBD1 (5 bases). Trimming took 6 bases from V and 1 from J, leaving 16 bases between them. There are 16 residues in the CDR3. The germline V gene has CDR1 MDHEN and CDR2 SYDVKM. The CDR3 sequence is CASSSPAGASNQPQHF. CDR3 coding DNA: TGTGCCAGCAGCTCTCCTGCTGGGGCCAGCAATCAGCCCCAGCATTTT.

This clone was detected only a few times. The chain recombines TRBV4-3 with TRBJ1-1; D is perhaps TRBD1 (5 bases). This CDR3 has 13 residues. Germline CDR1 reads LGHNA; CDR2 reads YSLEER. Trimming stripped 1 base from V and 4 bases from J, with 7 bases between. The CDR3 sequence: CASSQAGPTEAFF. The CDR3 DNA is TGCGCCAGCAGCCAAGCAGGGCCCACTGAAGCTTTCTTT.

The chain employs TRBV2 and TRBJ2-2, with D perhaps TRBD2 (6 bases). CDR1 is SNHLY and CDR2 is FYNNEI in the germline V gene. The CDR3 sequence is 14 residues long. V dropped 11 bases and J dropped 2 bases, with 15 bases sitting between them. The CDR3 DNA reads TGTGCCGGTACCGGGACTTCCAACACCGGGGAGCTGTTTTTT. This gives the protein CAGTGTSNTGELFF. The variable domain in full, with the rest retrieved from reference TRBV2 and TRBJ2-2, is EPEVTQTPSHQVTQMGQEVILRCVPISNHLYFYWYRQILGQKVEFLVSFYNNEISEKSEIFDDQFSVERPDGSNFTLKIRSTKLEDSAMYFCAGTGTSNTGELFFGEGSRLTVL.

The V and J genes are TRBV3-1 (or the pseudogene TRBV3-2) and TRBJ2-5; TRBD2 matches at 9 bases. Trimming took 5 bases from V and 5 from J; bases not matched to a gene: 12. The CDR3 is made up of 16 amino acids. Germline V gene lookup returns CDR1 LGHDT and CDR2 YNNKEL (reference sequence). CDR3 residues: CASSSQTAGGAETQYF. The CDR3 region has the DNA TGTGCCAGCAGCTCTCAGACGGCGGGAGGGGCGGAGACCCAGTACTTC.

This clone was recorded a few times. This chain uses TRBV10-3 with TRBJ2-1; 7 bases fit TRBD1. Germline values: CDR1 ENHRY, CDR2 SYGVKD. The CDR3 length is 11 residues. Trimming took 6 bases from V and 10 from J; bases not matched to a gene: 3. CDR3 bases: TGTGCCATCAGCGCGGACAGGGAGCAGTTCTTC. It specifies CAISADREQFF.

The chain employs TRBV27 and TRBJ2-1, with D possibly matching TRBD2 (6 bases). V dropped 2 bases and J dropped 13 bases, with 18 bases sitting between them. Per germline, CDR1 MNHEY and CDR2 SMNVEV (reference sequence). The length of the CDR3 is 14 residues. The CDR3 DNA sequence: TGTGCCAGCAGTTTAAGGGGCGGCGGGACCTATCAGTTCTTC. Amino acid sequence: CASSLRGGGTYQFF.

This chain uses TRBV28 with TRBJ2-7; 8 bases match TRBD1. The germline CDR1 and CDR2 sequences are MDHEN and SYDVKM. CDR3 length: 15 amino acids. The V gene end was trimmed by 5 bases and the J gene end by 2 bases; junction bases not matched to a gene: 8. For the CDR3, the DNA is TGTGCCAGCAGTCCCTCAGGGGGCGGGACCTACGAGCAGTACTTC. Its protein product is CASSPSGGGTYEQYF.

The chain carries TRBV5-4 and TRBJ1-4, with TRBD1 identical over 8 bases. The CDR3 totals 13 residues. CDR1 is SGHNT and CDR2 is YYREEE in the germline V gene (reference sequence). J gave up 8 bases and V 4 bases, and 4 bases lay outside the gene matches. Here the CDR3 reads CASSTTGVEKLFF. CDR3 nucleotide sequence: TGTGCCAGCAGCACGACAGGGGTCGAAAAACTGTTTTTT.

The rearrangement joins TRBV30 to TRBJ1-1; no definite D call. CDR1 GTSNPN and CDR2 SVGIG come from the germline V gene (reference sequence). This CDR3 region has 13 residues. V was shortened by 2 bases and J by 4 bases, with 11 bases between the two germline ends. The CDR3 sequence is CAWSRARGTEAFF. DNA of the CDR3: TGTGCCTGGAGTAGGGCTCGGGGCACTGAAGCTTTCTTT.

V and J are TRBV5-1 and TRBJ2-5; D might be TRBD1 (9 bases). The CDR3 extends over 15 amino acids. CDR1 and CDR2 from the germline V gene are SGHRS and YFSETQ. V lost 4 bases to trimming and J lost 5 bases, with 18 bases between them. The CDR3 nucleotides are TGCGCCAGCAGCCCGGGAGGGACAGGGATGGAGACCCAGTACTTC. Residues: CASSPGGTGMETQYF.

The rearrangement links TRBV7-2 to TRBJ2-5; TRBD2 matches 7 bases. This CDR3 contains 15 residues. Germline CDR1 reads SGHTA; CDR2 reads FQGNSA. The V gene end was trimmed by 4 bases and the J gene end by 9 bases; junction bases not matched to a gene: 14. CDR3 coding DNA: TGTGCCAGCAGCTCGCTTACGGTGGGGGGGGTGTCCCAGTACTTC. It translates to CASSSLTVGGVSQYF.

In this sample, this clone turned up once. The V gene is TRBV18, the J gene TRBJ2-7; D perhaps matches TRBD1 (5 bases). The CDR3 extends over 13 amino acids. The germline V and J ends were trimmed by 1 base and 2 bases, with 6 bases remaining between them. Germline CDR1 reads KGHSH; CDR2 reads LQKENI. The chain's CDR3 is CASSPLGPYEQYF. In nucleotides, the CDR3 is TGTGCCAGCTCACCACTGGGGCCCTACGAGCAGTACTTC.

The V call is TRBV11-2, the J call TRBJ2-7, with 11 bases that match TRBD1. The ends lost 6 bases at V and 7 bases at J; junction bases unmatched: 11. CDR3 length: 15 amino acids. Germline lookup yields CDR1 SGHAT and CDR2 FQNNGV. CDR3 amino acids: CASRSPGQGVSEQYF. The CDR3 DNA follows: TGTGCCAGCAGGTCTCCGGGACAGGGGGTTTCTGAGCAGTACTTC.

V is TRBV18 and J is TRBJ1-6, with a possible D match to TRBD1 (6 bases). CDR3 size: 16 residues. From germline, CDR1 is KGHSH and CDR2 LQKENI. Trimming took 2 bases from V and 6 from J, leaving 14 bases between them. CDR3 sequence: CASSPVQGLGNSPLHF. The CDR3 nucleotides are TGTGCCAGCTCACCAGTCCAGGGGTTAGGTAATTCACCCCTCCACTTT.

This rearrangement joins TRBV9 to TRBJ2-3; D ambiguous. The germline V gene encodes CDR1 SGDLS and CDR2 YYNGEE. V lost 0 bases and J 6 bases, leaving 11 bases between the germline ends. The CDR3 length is 14 residues. CDR3 sequence (DNA): TGTGCCAGCAGCGTAGGGTCGGTGGGCGATACGCAGTATTTT. It yields the protein CASSVGSVGDTQYF.

V and J are TRBV5-1 and TRBJ2-7, with 8 bases identical to TRBD1. CDR1 and CDR2 (germline): SGHRS, YFSETQ. The junction had 6 bases not matched to a gene; V was cut back by 0 bases and J by 4 bases. CDR3 length: 15 residues. CDR3 protein: CASSLESGGVYEQYF. Here the CDR3 DNA reads TGCGCCAGCAGCTTGGAGTCAGGGGGCGTATACGAGCAGTACTTC.

In its sample, this clone was seen a few times. This chain joins TRBV12-3 or TRBV12-4 and TRBJ1-5; no firm D call. Trimming removed 2 bases from V and 5 bases from J, with 7 bases in between. The CDR3 has 13 residues. The CDR3 here is CASSLKRDQPQHF. The CDR3 nucleotides read TGTGCCAGCAGTTTAAAGAGGGATCAGCCCCAGCATTTT.

The rearrangement joins TRBV19 to TRBJ2-2; D ambiguous. Per the germline V gene, CDR1 is LNHDA and CDR2 is SQIVND (reference sequence). Trimming cost V 2 bases and J 4 bases, with 11 bases left between them. CDR3 size: 15 residues. The CDR3 nucleotides read TGTGCCAGTAGTATAAATCCAGTAAGCACCGGGGAGCTGTTTTTT. Amino acids: CASSINPVSTGELFF.